This TCR beta chain appears in the sequencing data of a study of blood T cell repertoires in COVID-19. About the research overall: Samples of COVID-19 (acute and convalescent) were obtained from the United States, Italy and Spain.

Original processing notes: Reference gene primer amplification gave estimated nucleated cell counts. The assay was immunoSEQ multiplex PCR, and TCRdb's table has in-frame clones only and misses some. V and J calls plus clone size are reproduced from that table; the DNA served to infer D and trimming. Of approximately 190,000 clones in the sample, 88% are singletons; the top ten hold 6.2%. The sequence was collected from a woman aged 40 to 50 who had recovered from COVID-19. The specimen was peripheral blood.

CDR3 nucleotides: TGTGCCAGCAGGGCACACTCGGACAGGATCCACGAGCAGTACTTC. Protein product: CASRAHSDRIHEQYF. V is TRBV6-5 and J is TRBJ2-7; 7 bases map to TRBD1. The CDR3 covers 15 residues. V lost 6 bases to trimming and J lost 5 bases; unmatched junction nucleotides: 13. Germline V CDR1 and CDR2: MNHEY, SVGAGI.